This record looks at one TCR beta chain sequence and its context. Its antigen is still unknown. The data are from a study of vaccination effects on CD4 cells after COVID-19. Antigen-specific CD4+ T cells were expanded (with viral peptide pools) by the ViraFEST assay ahead of sequencing. Scientists isolated CD4+ T cells after a roughly nine-day culture period ended. The healthy vaccine recipients, who had no prior SARS-CoV-2 infection, showed negative nucleocapsid antibodies. The table came from immunoSEQ multiplex PCR; TCRdb's copy has only in-frame clones and leaves some out. The sample holds tens of thousands of clones, roughly 80% seen once. CDR1 and CDR2 from the germline V gene are SGHTA and FQGTGA. This CDR3 region has 14 residues. Losses at the gene ends were 4 bases for V and 4 bases for J; bases not matched to a gene: 2.

Specimen: CD4+ T cells from PBMCs cultured with SARS-CoV-2 spike peptides, collected before COVID-19 vaccination. The genes are TRBV7-3 and TRBJ2-5, with 11 bases matching TRBD2. This TCR was recovered from a human donor who received a COVID-19 vaccine. The CDR3 DNA follows: TGTGCCAGCAGCTCGGGACTAGCGGTAGAGACCCAGTACTTC. Its protein product is CASSSGLAVETQYF. Full variable domain (missing parts from reference TRBV7-3 and TRBJ2-5): GAGVSQTPSNKVTEKGKYVELRCDPISGHTALYWYRQSLGQGPEFLIYFQGTGAADDSGLPNDRFFAVRPEGSVSTLKIQRTERGDSAVYLCASSSGLAVETQYFGPGTRLLVL.